This record concerns one T cell receptor (beta chain) sequence. Its target is not known. This sample is part of a study of cytomegalovirus exposure and HLA in healthy donors. The study's findings and limits: High specificity and sensitivity for cytomegalovirus status were reported for the classifier. Confirmation in vitro established that a few CMV-associated chains were specific for CMV antigens. Rare TCR sequences predominated, though certain public TCRs were found in many donors.

Measured with immunoSEQ multiplex PCR; TCRdb has only the in-frame clones, and not every one. The sample lists 95,000 to 150,000 clones; 85% to 90% were seen once. The sequenced material came from PBMCs. This clonotype originated in a woman under 30 in good health and CMV-seronegative.

The CDR3 spells CASSLSRPPREQYV. CDR3 DNA sequence: TGTGCCAGCAGTCTCTCCCGACCCCCGAGGGAGCAGTACGTC. The chain employs TRBV28 and TRBJ2-7, with D unclear. The CDR3 length is 14 residues. Germline CDR1 is MDHEN and CDR2 is SYDVKM. The V gene lost 5 bases and the J gene lost 7 bases, with 18 bases spanning the gap.